The source of this T cell receptor (beta chain) is a study of blood T cell repertoires in COVID-19. Overall study: Samples representing acute and convalescent COVID-19 were sourced from the United States, Italy and Spain. T cells, B-cell-depleted T cells, or PBMCs supplied cDNA or gDNA.

In the authors' methods: Nucleated cell counts were estimated from reference gene primer amplification. The data were produced by immunoSEQ multiplex PCR, yet TCRdb's version contains in-frame clones alone and is incomplete. The V and J calls and the clone size are those of that table, but D and trimming were determined from the DNA. The sample yields tens of thousands of clones, roughly nine tenths seen once. Patients in Seattle were enrolled during active infection, then followed longitudinally. V lost 5 bases and J 5 bases, leaving 16 bases between the germline ends. The CDR3 runs to 15 residues. Germline CDR1 reads SGHTS; CDR2 reads YDEGEE.

The clonotype comes from a middle-aged man with COVID-19, enrolled during active disease. This rearrangement joins TRBV5-8 to TRBJ1-4; D remains unclear. The sample comprised peripheral blood. DNA for the CDR3: TGTGCCAGCAGACCTCCCGGGATAGAGAATGAAAAACTGTTTTTT. It encodes CASRPPGIENEKLFF.